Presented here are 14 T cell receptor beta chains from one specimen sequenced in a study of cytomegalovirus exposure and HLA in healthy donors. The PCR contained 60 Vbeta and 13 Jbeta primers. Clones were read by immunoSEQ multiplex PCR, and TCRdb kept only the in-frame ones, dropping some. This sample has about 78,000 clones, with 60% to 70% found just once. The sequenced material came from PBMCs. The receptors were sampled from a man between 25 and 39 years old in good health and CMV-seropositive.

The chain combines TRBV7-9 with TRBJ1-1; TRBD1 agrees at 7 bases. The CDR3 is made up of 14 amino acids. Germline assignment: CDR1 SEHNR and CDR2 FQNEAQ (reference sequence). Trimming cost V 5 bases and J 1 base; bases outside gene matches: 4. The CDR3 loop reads CASSRGTANTEAFF. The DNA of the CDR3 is TGTGCCAGCAGCCGTGGGACAGCGAACACTGAAGCTTTCTTT.

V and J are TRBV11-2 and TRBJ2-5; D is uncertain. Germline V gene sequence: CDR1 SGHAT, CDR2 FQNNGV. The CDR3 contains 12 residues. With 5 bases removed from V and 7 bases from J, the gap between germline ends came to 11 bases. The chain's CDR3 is CASSPGSGTQYF. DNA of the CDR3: TGTGCCAGCAGCCCTGGTTCCGGGACCCAGTACTTC.

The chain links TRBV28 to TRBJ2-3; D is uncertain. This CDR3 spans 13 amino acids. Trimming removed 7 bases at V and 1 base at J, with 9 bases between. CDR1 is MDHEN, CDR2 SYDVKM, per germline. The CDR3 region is CASKLSGTDTQYF. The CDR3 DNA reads TGTGCCAGCAAGCTCAGCGGCACAGATACGCAGTATTTT.

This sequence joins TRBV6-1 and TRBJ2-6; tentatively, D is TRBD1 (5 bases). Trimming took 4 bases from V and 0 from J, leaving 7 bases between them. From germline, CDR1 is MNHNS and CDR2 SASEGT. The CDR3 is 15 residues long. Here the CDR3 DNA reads TGTGCCAGCAGTGGACAGTCCTCTGGGGCCAACGTCCTGACTTTC. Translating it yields CASSGQSSGANVLTF.

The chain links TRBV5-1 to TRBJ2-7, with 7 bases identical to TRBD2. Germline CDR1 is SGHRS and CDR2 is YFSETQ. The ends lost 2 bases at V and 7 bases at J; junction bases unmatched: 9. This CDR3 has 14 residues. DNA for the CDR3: TGCGCCAGCAGCTTAATAGCCGCGGGGGAGGAGCAGTACTTC. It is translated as CASSLIAAGEEQYF.

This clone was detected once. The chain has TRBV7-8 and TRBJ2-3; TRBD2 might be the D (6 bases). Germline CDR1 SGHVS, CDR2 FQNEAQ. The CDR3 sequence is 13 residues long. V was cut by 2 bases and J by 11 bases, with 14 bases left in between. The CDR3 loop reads CASSLSGRDGQYF. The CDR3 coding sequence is TGTGCCAGCAGCTTAAGTGGGCGGGATGGGCAGTATTTT.

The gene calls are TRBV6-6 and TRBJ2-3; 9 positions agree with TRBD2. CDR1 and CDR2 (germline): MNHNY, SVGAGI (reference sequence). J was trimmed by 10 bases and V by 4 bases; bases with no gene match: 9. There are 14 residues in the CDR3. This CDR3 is CASSSASGAWAQYF. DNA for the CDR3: TGTGCCAGCAGTTCGGCTAGCGGGGCCTGGGCGCAGTATTTT.

The CDR3, as DNA: TGCGCCAGCAGCTCAGCGGTTCAGACAGATACGCAGTATTTT. Amino acids: CASSSAVQTDTQYF. The chain couples TRBV5-1 to TRBJ2-3, with D possibly TRBD2 on 5 matching bases. CDR1 is SGHRS and CDR2 is YFSETQ in the germline V gene. This CDR3 is 14 amino acids long. Trimming removed 3 bases at V and 3 bases at J, with 11 bases between.

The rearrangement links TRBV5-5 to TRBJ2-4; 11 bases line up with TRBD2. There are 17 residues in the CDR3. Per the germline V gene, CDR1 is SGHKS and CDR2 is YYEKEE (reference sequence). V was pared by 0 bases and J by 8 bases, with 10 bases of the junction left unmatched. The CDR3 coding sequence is TGTGCCAGCAGCTTGGCCGCGTTAGCGGGGGGGCCGGACATTCAGTACTTC. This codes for CASSLAALAGGPDIQYF.

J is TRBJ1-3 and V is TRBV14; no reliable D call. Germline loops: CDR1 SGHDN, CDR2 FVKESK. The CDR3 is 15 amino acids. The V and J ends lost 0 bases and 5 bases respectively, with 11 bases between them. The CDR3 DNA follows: TGTGCCAGCAGCCAAGATCGAGGGAATCGAAACACCATATATTTT. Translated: CASSQDRGNRNTIYF.

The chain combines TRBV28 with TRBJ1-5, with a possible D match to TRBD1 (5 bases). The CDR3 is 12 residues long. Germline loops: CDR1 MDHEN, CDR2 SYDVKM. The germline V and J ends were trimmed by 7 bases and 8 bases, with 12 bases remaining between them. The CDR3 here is CASTGGGEPQHF. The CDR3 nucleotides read TGTGCCAGCACGGGGGGTGGGGAGCCCCAGCATTTT.

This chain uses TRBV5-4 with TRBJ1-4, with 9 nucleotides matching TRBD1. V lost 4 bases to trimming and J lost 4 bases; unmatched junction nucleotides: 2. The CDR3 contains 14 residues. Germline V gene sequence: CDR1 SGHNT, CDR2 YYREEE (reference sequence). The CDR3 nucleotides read TGTGCCAGCAGCCGGACAGGGGATAATGAAAAACTGTTTTTT. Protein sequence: CASSRTGDNEKLFF. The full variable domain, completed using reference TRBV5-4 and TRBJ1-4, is ETGVTQSPTHLIKTRGQQVTLRCSSQSGHNTVSWYQQALGQGPQFIFQYYREEENGRGNFPPRFSGLQFPNYSSELNVNALELDDSALYLCASSRTGDNEKLFFGSGTQLSVL.

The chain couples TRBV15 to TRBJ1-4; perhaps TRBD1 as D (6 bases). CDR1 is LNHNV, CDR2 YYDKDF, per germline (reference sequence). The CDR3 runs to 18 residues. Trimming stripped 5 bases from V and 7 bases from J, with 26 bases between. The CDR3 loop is CATSPKRGGPVGFEKLFF. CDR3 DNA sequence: TGTGCCACCAGCCCTAAGAGGGGGGGGCCTGTGGGGTTTGAAAAACTGTTTTTT.

CDR3 in amino acids: CASSLEREGLYEQYF. In nucleotides, the CDR3 is TGTGCCAGCAGTTTAGAGCGGGAGGGCCTGTACGAGCAGTACTTC. The chain combines TRBV27 with TRBJ2-7, with 10 bases aligning to TRBD2. The CDR3 has 15 amino acids. Germline CDR1 MNHEY, CDR2 SMNVEV (reference sequence). Trimming at V came to 2 bases and at J to 4 bases, leaving 5 bases not matched to a gene.